Sequencing of this T cell receptor beta chain was carried out in a study of T cells in Graves' hyperthyroidism and ophthalmopathy. Study outcomes and limitations: The model foresaw ophthalmopathy a median approximately 6.1 months prior to onset.

This clonotype showed up just a few times. Its antigen remains unknown. It was RNA transcripts that yielded the amplified TCR beta CDR3 regions. TCR CDR3 regions were first amplified by RT-PCR with HTBI primers. In TCRdb, the multiplex PCR reads were re-called with MiXCR into one record per CDR3 protein. This table has approximately 600,000 distinct CDR3 sequences, about 15% appearing once. This TCR derives from a woman aged 25 to 39 with Graves' hyperthyroidism that later progressed to Graves' ophthalmopathy. Sample: blood.

The CDR3 loop is CASSLSGQGGGGYTF. The CDR3 region has the DNA TGTGCCAGCAGTTTATCGGGACAAGGGGGTGGTGGCTACACCTTC. The rearrangement uses TRBV28 and TRBJ1-2; weak D call: TRBD1 (6 bases). This CDR3 is built from 15 residues. Per the germline V gene, CDR1 is MDHEN and CDR2 is SYDVKM. V lost 1 base and J 7 bases, leaving 16 bases between the germline ends.